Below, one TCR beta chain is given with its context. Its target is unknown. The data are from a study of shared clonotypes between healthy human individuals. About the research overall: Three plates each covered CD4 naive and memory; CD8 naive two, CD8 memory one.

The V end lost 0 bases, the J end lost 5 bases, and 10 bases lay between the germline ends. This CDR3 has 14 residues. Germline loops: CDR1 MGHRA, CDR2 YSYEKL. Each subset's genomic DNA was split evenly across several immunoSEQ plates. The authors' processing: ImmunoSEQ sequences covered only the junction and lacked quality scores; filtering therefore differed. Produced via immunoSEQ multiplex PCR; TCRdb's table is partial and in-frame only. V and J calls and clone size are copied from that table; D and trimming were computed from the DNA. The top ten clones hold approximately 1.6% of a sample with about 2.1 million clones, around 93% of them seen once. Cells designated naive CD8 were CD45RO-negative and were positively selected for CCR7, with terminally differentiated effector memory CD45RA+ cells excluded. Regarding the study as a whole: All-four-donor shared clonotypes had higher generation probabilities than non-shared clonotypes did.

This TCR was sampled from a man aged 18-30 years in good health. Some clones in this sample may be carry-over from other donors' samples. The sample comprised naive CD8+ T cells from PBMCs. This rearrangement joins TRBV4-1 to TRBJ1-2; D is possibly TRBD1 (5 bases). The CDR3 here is CASSQEGGWYGYTF. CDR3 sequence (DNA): TGCGCCAGCAGCCAAGAGGGGGGGTGGTATGGCTACACCTTC.